The 9 T cell receptor beta chains given below trace back to one sample, sequenced in a study of glioma-infiltrating T cells. TCR alpha and beta CDR3 regions were amplified from RNA using iRepertoire nested multiplex PCR. TCRdb itself ran the multiplex PCR reads through MiXCR, one entry per CDR3 protein. Of about 410,000 distinct CDR3 sequences in the sample, roughly 41% are singletons; the top ten hold about 12%. Sequenced material: glioma tissue, nonneoplastic brain tissue, or PBMCs (not recorded which). The receptors shown here come from a human donor with low-grade glioma or glioblastoma, undergoing nonglioma brain surgery, or in good health (not recorded which).

As concerns this clonotype: A much larger clone differs from this one at a single base, so this may be a read error. The chain couples TRBV28 to TRBJ1-5, with TRBD1 matching over 7 bases. CDR1 and CDR2 (germline): MDHEN, SYDVKM. The J segment lost 5 bases and the V segment lost 2 bases, leaving 3 bases of the junction unmatched. The CDR3 spans 14 residues. The CDR3 coding sequence is TGTGCCAGCAGTTTAGGACAGGACTATCAGCCCCAGCATTTT. Its translation: CASSLGQDYQPQHF.

CDR3 amino acids: CASSQHRTLTGTSGNTIYF. CDR3 nucleotides: TGTGCCAGCAGCCAACACAGAACATTGACAGGGACCTCTGGAAACACCATATATTTT. V gene TRBV3-1 combines with J gene TRBJ1-3; 7 bases are shared with TRBD1. The CDR3 has 19 residues. Trimming cost V 2 bases and J 0 bases; bases outside gene matches: 13. The V gene's germline CDR1 is LGHDT and CDR2 YNNKEL (reference sequence).

To note about this clonotype: Sequence at one end of the junction differs from germline and may be a read error. This chain connects TRBV15 to TRBJ1-2; 12 nucleotides match TRBD1. This CDR3 spans 16 amino acids. Germline lookup yields CDR1 LNHNV and CDR2 YYDKDF (reference sequence). CDR3 sequence reads: CATRRGGTGGDYGYTF. DNA for the CDR3: TGTGCAACCAGAAGAGGCGGGACAGGGGGCGACTATGGCTACACCTTC.

This clonotype has more than one count but fewer than ten. The chain carries TRBV20-1 and TRBJ2-5; 12 bases fit TRBD2. The V gene's germline CDR1 is DFQATT and CDR2 SNEGSKA (reference sequence). The junction had 5 bases not matched to a gene; V was cut back by 5 bases and J by 4 bases. The CDR3 sequence is 14 residues long. CDR3 nucleotides: TGCAGTGCTGGGCGGACTAGCGGGGCAGAGACCCAGTACTTC. Its protein is CSAGRTSGAETQYF.

The chain has TRBV29-1 and TRBJ1-1, with 8 nucleotides matching TRBD1. CDR3 length: 14 residues. CDR1 is SQVTM and CDR2 is ANQGSEA in the germline V gene. V was pared by 3 bases and J by 3 bases, with 6 bases of the junction left unmatched. The CDR3 DNA reads TGCAGCGTTGATGACAGGGGAAGGGACACTGAAGCTTTCTTT. Translating it yields CSVDDRGRDTEAFF.

This sequence joins TRBV28 and TRBJ1-5, with no clear D. The CDR3 contains 14 residues. V lost 6 bases and J lost 6, with 15 bases in between. Germline V gene data show CDR1 as MDHEN and CDR2 as SYDVKM. The CDR3 DNA follows: TGTGCCAGCAGCTTGGGTGGCCCGGGTCAGCCCCAGCATTTT. Encoded protein: CASSLGGPGQPQHF.

The table lists this clonotype with a few counts. This CDR3 reads CATSDLGGSSYNEQFF. As DNA, the CDR3 is TGTGCCACCAGTGATTTGGGCGGTAGCTCCTACAATGAGCAGTTCTTC. The chain employs TRBV24-1 and TRBJ2-1; D remains ambiguous. There are 16 residues in the CDR3. The V gene lost 0 bases and the J gene lost 0 bases, with 8 bases spanning the gap. The germline gives CDR1 KGHDR, CDR2 SFDVKD.

This clonotype showed up just a few times. The junction departs from germline at one end; a sequencing error may be responsible. The DNA for the CDR3 is TGTGCCGCCTCGGGCCCGGGTTTGAAGACTGAAGCTTTCTTT. It codes for CAASGPGLKTEAFF. V and J are TRBV6-1 and TRBJ1-1; no clear D. The germline V gene has CDR1 MNHNS and CDR2 SASEGT. This CDR3 contains 14 residues.

This chain uses TRBV7-2 with TRBJ2-3; TRBD2 matches 12 bases. Germline trimming cut 1 base from V and 11 bases from J; bases unmatched to any gene: 7. This CDR3 spans 15 amino acids. Germline-derived CDR1 and CDR2 are SGHTA and FQGNSA. CDR3 sequence (DNA): TGTGCCAGCAGCTTAGAGGGGACTAGCGGGCGTGGGCAGTATTTT. Protein: CASSLEGTSGRGQYF.